This T cell receptor (beta chain) derives from a study of blood T cell repertoires in COVID-19. The CDR3 extends over 14 amino acids. In germline, CDR1 is MNHEY, CDR2 SVGAGI. The trim removed 7 bases at V and 4 bases at J, leaving 8 bases unmatched. TCRdb's copy holds only in-frame clones and misses some; the assay was immunoSEQ multiplex PCR. Here the sample spans under 200,000 clones, approximately 83% being singletons. The sample consisted of peripheral blood. The clonotype originates from a man in his sixties with acute or convalescent COVID-19. The chain has TRBV6-5 and TRBJ1-2; 8 bases are shared with TRBD1. The CDR3 region has the DNA TGTGCCAGCATTTTGACAGGGGAAGGCTATGGCTACACCTTC. The encoded protein is CASILTGEGYGYTF.